What follows are 12 T cell receptor beta chains derived from one specimen sequenced in a study of Ad26.COV2.S vaccination and SARS-CoV-2 variants. Indicated treatment: 19 received Ad26.COV2.S at low or high dose, single or two shots; several received placebo; per-sample allocation not given. The samples were gathered on day 63 after the first injection of vaccine or placebo. The table came from immunoSEQ multiplex PCR; TCRdb's copy has only in-frame clones and leaves some out. This sample carries 350,000 to 400,000 clones, 80% to 90% of them seen once, and the ten largest clones take roughly 3.2%. The material sequenced was peripheral blood, taken in a trial of Ad26.COV2.S vaccine versus placebo. The receptors derive from a person aged 18-60 years who received the Ad26.COV2.S COVID-19 vaccine or a placebo.

V is TRBV4-1 and J is TRBJ2-4; D is perhaps TRBD2 (6 bases). Germline V CDR1 and CDR2: MGHRA, YSYEKL. CDR3 size: 17 residues. Trimming stripped 0 bases from V and 0 bases from J, with 12 bases between. The CDR3 here is CASSQDWGELAKNIQYF. The CDR3 region has the DNA TGCGCCAGCAGCCAAGACTGGGGGGAGCTAGCCAAAAACATTCAGTACTTC.

CDR3: CSVTLRGSYEQYF. The CDR3 DNA reads TGCAGCGTTACCCTCAGGGGGAGCTACGAGCAGTACTTC. V is TRBV29-1 and J is TRBJ2-7, with 7 bases fitting TRBD1. The CDR3 runs 13 residues. Germline V CDR1 and CDR2: SQVTM, ANQGSEA. V shed 5 bases, J shed 3 bases, and the junction held 7 bases outside the gene matches.

This sequence joins TRBV19 and TRBJ1-2, with D uncertain. This CDR3 has 15 residues. CDR1 LNHDA and CDR2 SQIVND come from the germline V gene (reference sequence). V was clipped by 5 bases and J by 4 bases, with 17 bases between them. CDR3 protein: CASSPYPQSTYGYTF. CDR3 bases: TGTGCCAGTAGTCCCTACCCACAGAGTACCTATGGCTACACCTTC.

V gene TRBV4-1 combines with J gene TRBJ2-5; D is undetermined. Germline loops: CDR1 MGHRA, CDR2 YSYEKL. The CDR3 runs to 13 residues. Deletions cut 1 base from V and 5 bases from J, with 8 bases between. The CDR3 loop reads CASSQGARETQYF. The CDR3, as DNA: TGCGCCAGCAGCCAAGGGGCCAGGGAGACCCAGTACTTC.

The chain combines TRBV19 with TRBJ1-1; D unclear. This CDR3 has 13 amino acids. Germline V gives CDR1 LNHDA, CDR2 SQIVND (reference sequence). V lost 9 bases and J lost 0, with 11 bases in between. This chain's CDR3 is CASMAAMNTEAFF. The CDR3 DNA sequence: TGTGCCAGCATGGCAGCCATGAACACTGAAGCTTTCTTT.

V is TRBV3-1 (or the pseudogene TRBV3-2) and J is TRBJ1-1; TRBD1 aligns across 7 bases. Losses at the gene ends were 4 bases for V and 2 bases for J; bases not matched to a gene: 4. This CDR3 comprises 14 residues. Germline V gene sequence: CDR1 LGHDT, CDR2 YNNKEL (reference sequence). The CDR3 nucleotides are TGTGCCAGCAGCCGACAGGGCCGAAACACTGAAGCTTTCTTT. Encoded protein: CASSRQGRNTEAFF.

The rearrangement uses TRBV5-4 and TRBJ1-1, with 8 bases fitting TRBD1. This CDR3 spans 14 amino acids. The junction had 5 bases not matched to a gene; V was cut back by 5 bases and J by 2 bases. Germline loops: CDR1 SGHNT, CDR2 YYREEE (reference sequence). The CDR3 nucleotides read TGTGCCAGCAGGTGGGGACAGGCCAACACTGAAGCTTTCTTT. Translation: CASRWGQANTEAFF.

The chain carries TRBV18 and TRBJ1-1; D is possibly TRBD1 (5 bases). CDR1 and CDR2 from the germline V gene are KGHSH and LQKENI. V dropped 2 bases and J dropped 3 bases, with 10 bases sitting between them. The CDR3 extends over 14 amino acids. Written as DNA, the CDR3 is TGTGCCAGCTCACCAACGGGACGGTACACTGAAGCTTTCTTT. It encodes CASSPTGRYTEAFF.

This chain uses TRBV12-5 with TRBJ2-3; D perhaps matches TRBD2 (6 bases). The CDR3 length is 20 residues. V lost 0 bases to trimming and J lost 3 bases, with 25 bases between them. The V gene's germline CDR1 is LGHNT and CDR2 FRNRAP. CDR3 in DNA: TGTGCTAGTGGTTTGGTACGAAGGGGCCTAAGACTAGATTCTACAGATACGCAGTATTTT. Amino acids: CASGLVRRGLRLDSTDTQYF. The full variable domain, rest sourced from reference TRBV12-5 and TRBJ2-3, is DARVTQTPRHKVTEMGQEVTMRCQPILGHNTVFWYRQTMMQGLELLAYFRNRAPLDDSGMPKDRFSAEMPDATLATLKIQPSEPRDSAVYFCASGLVRRGLRLDSTDTQYFGPGTRLTVL.

The chain employs TRBV12-3 or TRBV12-4 and TRBJ2-7, with D perhaps TRBD1 (5 bases). The CDR3 runs 13 residues. Trimming cost V 1 base and J 6 bases, with 10 bases left between them. In DNA, the CDR3 is TGTGCCAGCAGTTTAGGCAGGGTGGGCGAGCAGTACTTC. The encoded protein is CASSLGRVGEQYF.

This sequence joins TRBV29-1 and TRBJ2-1; either TRBD1 or TRBD2 may supply D (5 bases each). Trimming took off 4 bases at V and 7 bases at J, with 17 bases between the two ends. CDR1 is SQVTM, CDR2 ANQGSEA, per germline. CDR3 size: 14 residues. CDR3 bases: TGCAGCGTTGGTCCCGGGACGGTGAAGAATGAGCAGTTCTTC. Its protein is CSVGPGTVKNEQFF.

Worth noting for this clone: The sample carries other DNA sequences with the same CDR3. The chain joins TRBV27 to TRBJ1-5; 9 bases map to TRBD1. The CDR3 contains 14 residues. Germline V CDR1 and CDR2: MNHEY, SMNVEV (reference sequence). V lost 3 bases, J lost 7 bases, and 4 bases stayed unmatched. As DNA, the CDR3 is TGTGCCAGCAGTTTGGGACAGGGAGGGCAGCCCCAGCATTTT. Translated, it gives CASSLGQGGQPQHF.